A selection of T cell receptor beta chains follows, all from one sample in a study of cytomegalovirus exposure and HLA in healthy donors. Produced via immunoSEQ multiplex PCR; TCRdb's table is partial and in-frame only. The repertoire holds more than 150,000 clones, with 84% as singletons. The sequencing input was PBMCs. The receptors come from a woman between 18 and 30 years old in good health and CMV-seropositive. Both conserved end residues are part of each CDR3. A D gene is named only where the DNA matches it firmly. Rows give clone size only sometimes, using once, few, many, or a class for an expanded clone.

.,TRBV7-2,.,TRBJ2-3,CASTKREEWDTQYF,TGTGCCAGCACCAAGAGGGAGGAATGGGATACGCAGTATTTT
.,TRBV27,.,TRBJ2-5,CASSSTLRGETQYF,TGTGCCAGCAGCTCGACACTTCGGGGGGAGACCCAGTACTTC
.,TRBV5-6,.,TRBJ2-5,CASSLAPGETQYF,TGTGCCAGCAGCTTAGCTCCGGGAGAGACCCAGTACTTC
.,TRBV7-9,.,TRBJ1-1,CASSQGGQKRNTEAFF,TGTGCCAGCAGCCAGGGAGGGCAAAAAAGGAACACTGAAGCTTTCTTT
.,TRBV21-1,.,TRBJ2-1,CASSKARVGTSYNEQFF,TGTGCCAGCAGCAAAGCGCGAGTTGGGACAAGCTACAATGAGCAGTTCTTC
.,TRBV18,.,TRBJ1-1,CASSLLSTEAFF,TGTGCCAGCTCGTTACTCTCCACTGAAGCTTTCTTT
.,TRBV20-1,.,TRBJ1-5,CSARFERAQHF,TGCAGTGCTAGATTCGAGAGGGCCCAGCATTTT
.,TRBV2,.,TRBJ2-2,CASSDNRGTGELFF,TGTGCCAGCAGTGATAATCGGGGGACCGGGGAGCTGTTTTTT
.,TRBV10-3,TRBD2,TRBJ2-7,CAISAGLAGDEQYF,TGTGCCATCAGTGCAGGACTAGCGGGGGACGAGCAGTACTTC
few,TRBV5-1,TRBD1,TRBJ2-7,CASSFRTGVSYEQYF,TGCGCCAGCAGCTTCCGGACAGGTGTTTCCTACGAGCAGTACTTC
.,TRBV5-1,TRBD1,TRBJ1-1,CASSLGTGAWSTEAFF,TGCGCCAGCAGCTTGGGGACAGGGGCCTGGAGCACTGAAGCTTTCTTT
.,TRBV9,.,TRBJ1-1,CASSVGAGGGYTEAFF,TGTGCCAGCAGCGTAGGGGCTGGCGGGGGGTACACTGAAGCTTTCTTT
.,TRBV6-5,.,TRBJ1-2,CASKNRAPYGYTF,TGTGCCAGCAAGAACAGGGCACCATATGGCTACACCTTC
.,TRBV2,TRBD2,TRBJ2-7,CASSEPLAGVLYEQYF,TGTGCCAGCAGTGAACCCTTAGCGGGGGTCCTCTACGAGCAGTACTTC
.,TRBV6-6,.,TRBJ2-1,CASSYDYNEQFF,TGTGCCAGCAGTTACGACTATAATGAGCAGTTCTTC
.,TRBV6-1,TRBD1,TRBJ1-1,CASIQGVGVGGEAFF,TGTGCCAGCATTCAGGGGGTGGGTGTCGGGGGTGAAGCTTTCTTT
.,TRBV15,TRBD2,TRBJ2-3,CATTGGGDTQYF,TGTGCCACCACTGGGGGGGGAGATACGCAGTATTTT
once,TRBV10-2,.,TRBJ1-1,CASSAQGGESAFF,TGCGCCAGCAGTGCTCAGGGAGGTGAGAGCGCTTTCTTT
.,TRBV11-2,TRBD1,TRBJ2-3,CASSYTGGPDTQYF,TGTGCCAGCAGCTACACAGGGGGGCCAGATACGCAGTATTTT
.,TRBV10-2,TRBD1,TRBJ1-3,CASRPDRHSGNTIYF,TGCGCCAGCAGACCGGACAGGCACTCTGGAAACACCATATATTTT
.,TRBV6-5,.,TRBJ1-6,CASSYGQGGSPLHF,TGTGCCAGCAGTTACGGTCAGGGCGGTTCACCCCTCCACTTT
.,TRBV7-9,TRBD2,TRBJ2-1,CASRLSGGYYNEQFF,TGTGCCAGCAGGTTGAGCGGGGGTTATTACAATGAGCAGTTCTTC
.,TRBV6-1,TRBD2,TRBJ2-1,CASTTSGGRDEQFF,TGTGCCAGCACGACTAGCGGGGGGCGGGATGAGCAGTTCTTC
.,TRBV10-1,.,TRBJ1-5,CASIEGGRGNQPQHF,TGCGCCAGCATCGAAGGGGGTAGGGGCAATCAGCCCCAGCATTTT
.,TRBV9,.,TRBJ2-7,CASSGGGALSEQYF,TGTGCCAGCAGCGGTGGGGGGGCGCTTAGCGAGCAGTACTTC
.,TRBV6-1,.,TRBJ1-2,CASSDQGSRYYTF,TGTGCCAGCAGTGACCAGGGATCTCGGTACTACACCTTC
.,TRBV29-1,TRBD1,TRBJ2-2,CSVPRDRLTGELFF,TGCAGCGTTCCACGGGACAGGTTGACCGGGGAGCTGTTTTTT
.,TRBV27,.,TRBJ2-1,CASSAFNEQFF,TGTGCCAGCAGTGCGTTCAATGAGCAGTTCTTC
few,TRBV6-5,.,TRBJ1-2,CASGLRGNYGYTF,TGTGCCAGCGGATTAAGGGGGAACTATGGCTACACCTTC
.,TRBV5-6,.,TRBJ1-1,CASSLTRTGRNTEAFF,TGTGCCAGCAGCCTAACTCGGACGGGAAGGAACACTGAAGCTTTCTTT
.,TRBV5-1,.,TRBJ2-7,CASHELPVYEQYF,TGCGCCAGCCACGAGCTACCCGTCTACGAGCAGTACTTC
.,TRBV29-1,.,TRBJ1-1,CSVEELSNTEAFF,TGCAGCGTTGAAGAACTGTCGAACACTGAAGCTTTCTTT
once,TRBV7-2,.,TRBJ1-2,CASSPHPGGTFNYGYTF,TGTGCCAGCAGCCCTCACCCTGGAGGCACCTTTAACTATGGCTACACCTTC
.,TRBV9,TRBD1,TRBJ2-7,CASGDGQGLGEQYF,TGTGCCAGCGGGGATGGACAGGGGTTAGGCGAGCAGTACTTC
once,TRBV11-3,TRBD2,TRBJ2-3,CASSQTSGGDTQYF,TGTGCCAGCAGCCAAACTAGCGGGGGTGATACGCAGTATTTT
.,TRBV18,TRBD1,TRBJ1-6,CASSPLRQGEGSPLHF,TGTGCCAGCTCACCACTCCGACAGGGGGAGGGTTCACCCCTCCACTTT
.,TRBV11-2,.,TRBJ1-1,CASSTLVRGRVTEAFF,TGTGCCAGCAGCACCCTCGTGAGGGGGAGGGTTACTGAAGCTTTCTTT
.,TRBV15,.,TRBJ2-7,CATSRDRTQGGPYEQYF,TGTGCCACCAGCAGAGATCGTACCCAGGGCGGCCCCTACGAGCAGTACTTC
few,TRBV2,.,TRBJ1-1,CASSVEGRQEAFF,TGTGCCAGCAGTGTGGAGGGGAGACAAGAAGCTTTCTTT
.,TRBV2,TRBD2,TRBJ2-1,CASSGLAGLQFF,TGTGCCAGCAGCGGCCTAGCGGGCCTCCAGTTCTTC
.,TRBV5-1,.,TRBJ2-5,CASSLSALKETQYF,TGCGCCAGCAGCTTGAGCGCCTTAAAAGAGACCCAGTACTTC
few,TRBV11-2,.,TRBJ1-3,CASSLTSWGHSGNTIYF,TGTGCCAGCAGCTTAACCTCATGGGGGCACTCTGGAAACACCATATATTTT
.,TRBV5-5,.,TRBJ2-3,CASRINRDTYTDTQYF,TGTGCCAGCAGGATAAACCGGGACACCTACACAGATACGCAGTATTTT
.,TRBV5-1,.,TRBJ2-1,CASSLVDNEQFF,TGCGCCAGCAGCTTGGTAGACAATGAGCAGTTCTTC
.,TRBV9,.,TRBJ1-2,CASSADNVYGYTF,TGTGCCAGCAGCGCGGACAACGTCTATGGCTACACCTTC
.,TRBV27,TRBD1,TRBJ1-5,CASSLQGAGNQPQHF,TGTGCCAGCAGTCTCCAGGGGGCTGGGAATCAGCCCCAGCATTTT
.,TRBV11-2,.,TRBJ2-2,CASRKPGRGNTGELFF,TGTGCCAGCAGAAAACCCGGCAGGGGTAACACCGGGGAGCTGTTTTTT
.,TRBV5-1,.,TRBJ1-1,CASSLFRQAMNTEAFF,TGCGCCAGCAGCTTGTTCCGCCAAGCCATGAACACTGAAGCTTTCTTT
.,TRBV7-8,TRBD2,TRBJ2-1,CASSERGGVLGEQFF,TGTGCCAGCAGCGAACGGGGGGGTGTGTTAGGTGAGCAGTTCTTC
.,TRBV5-1,TRBD2,TRBJ2-3,CASSLSGAYTDTQYF,TGCGCCAGCAGCTTGAGCGGGGCATACACAGATACGCAGTATTTT
once,TRBV7-2,TRBD1,TRBJ1-3,CASSLGGTGDTIYF,TGTGCCAGCAGCTTAGGAGGGACAGGAGACACCATATATTTT
.,TRBV2,.,TRBJ2-3,CASRLGPDTQYF,TGTGCCAGCAGGCTGGGCCCAGATACGCAGTATTTT
.,TRBV5-1,.,TRBJ1-4,CASSLHGEGATNEKLFF,TGCGCCAGCAGCTTGCACGGGGAGGGGGCAACTAATGAAAAACTGTTTTTT
few,TRBV10-2,.,TRBJ1-2,CASSESTGSYGYTF,TGCGCCAGCAGTGAGTCGACGGGGAGCTATGGCTACACCTTC
.,TRBV19,TRBD1,TRBJ1-5,CASSIGGQANQPQHF,TGTGCCAGTAGTATAGGAGGACAGGCCAATCAGCCCCAGCATTTT
.,TRBV10-3,.,TRBJ1-5,CAISETGDSNQPQHF,TGTGCCATCAGTGAGACGGGAGATAGCAATCAGCCCCAGCATTTT
.,TRBV6-1,.,TRBJ1-5,CASRDSNQPQHF,TGTGCCAGCAGGGACAGTAATCAGCCCCAGCATTTT